This T cell receptor beta chain was profiled in a study of post-analysis software for immune sequencing data. A remark on this clonotype: Its cognate antigen is unknown.

V was pared by 12 bases and J by 5 bases, with 19 bases of the junction left unmatched. The CDR3 spans 16 residues. Germline assignment: CDR1 KGHDR and CDR2 SFDVKD. Tagging with unique molecular identifiers was a feature of the TCR beta cDNA libraries. Each CDR3 protein is one row after TCRdb ran MiXCR on the PCR reads. The data contain hundreds of thousands of distinct CDR3 sequences, over 45% of them singletons. Study-wide points: There was significantly lower normalized Chao1 diversity in multiple sclerosis patients than in controls. Higher frequency in patients than in controls was seen for about five TRBV segments, with TRBV5-6, TRBV5-1 and TRBV20-1 among them.

Material for sequencing was blood. The V call is TRBV24-1, the J call TRBJ1-1; 8 bases align to TRBD1. This TCR came from a girl aged 2 to 10 with multiple sclerosis. The DNA for the CDR3 is TGTGCCCTAACCGTCCCTACAGGGGGTGTTTGGACTGAAGCTTTCTTT. Translation: CALTVPTGGVWTEAFF.